This T cell receptor beta chain is drawn from a study of blood T cell repertoires in COVID-19. The method was immunoSEQ multiplex PCR; TCRdb's version includes in-frame clones alone and lacks a portion of them. The table shows about 260,000 clones, with about 87% occurring only once. The germline V and J ends were trimmed by 10 bases and 1 base, with 13 bases remaining between them. Germline V gene data show CDR1 as SNHLY and CDR2 as FYNNEI. This CDR3 has 13 amino acids. The rearrangement joins TRBV2 to TRBJ2-5; maybe TRBD2 (6 bases). Sequencing input: peripheral blood. The sequence was collected from a man aged 55 to 70 who had recovered from COVID-19. The CDR3 region is CATKRGFQETQYF. CDR3 bases: TGTGCCACAAAACGGGGGTTCCAAGAGACCCAGTACTTC.